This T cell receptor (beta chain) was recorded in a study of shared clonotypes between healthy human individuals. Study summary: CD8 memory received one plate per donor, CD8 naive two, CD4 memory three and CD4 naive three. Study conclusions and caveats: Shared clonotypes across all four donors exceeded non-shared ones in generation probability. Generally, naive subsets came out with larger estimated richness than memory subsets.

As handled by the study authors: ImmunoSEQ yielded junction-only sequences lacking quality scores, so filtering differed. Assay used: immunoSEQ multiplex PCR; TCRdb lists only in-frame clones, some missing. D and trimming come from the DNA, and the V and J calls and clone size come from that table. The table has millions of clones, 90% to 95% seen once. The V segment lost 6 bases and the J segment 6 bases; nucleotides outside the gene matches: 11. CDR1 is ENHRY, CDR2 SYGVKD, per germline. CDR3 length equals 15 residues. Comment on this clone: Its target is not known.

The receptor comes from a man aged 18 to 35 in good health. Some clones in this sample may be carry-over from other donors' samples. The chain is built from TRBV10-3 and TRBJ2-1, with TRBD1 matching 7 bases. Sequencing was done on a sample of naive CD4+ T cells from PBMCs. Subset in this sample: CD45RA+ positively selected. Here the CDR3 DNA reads TGTGCCATCAGCGATTCCGGGACAGAAACCAATGAGCAGTTCTTC. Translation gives CAISDSGTETNEQFF.